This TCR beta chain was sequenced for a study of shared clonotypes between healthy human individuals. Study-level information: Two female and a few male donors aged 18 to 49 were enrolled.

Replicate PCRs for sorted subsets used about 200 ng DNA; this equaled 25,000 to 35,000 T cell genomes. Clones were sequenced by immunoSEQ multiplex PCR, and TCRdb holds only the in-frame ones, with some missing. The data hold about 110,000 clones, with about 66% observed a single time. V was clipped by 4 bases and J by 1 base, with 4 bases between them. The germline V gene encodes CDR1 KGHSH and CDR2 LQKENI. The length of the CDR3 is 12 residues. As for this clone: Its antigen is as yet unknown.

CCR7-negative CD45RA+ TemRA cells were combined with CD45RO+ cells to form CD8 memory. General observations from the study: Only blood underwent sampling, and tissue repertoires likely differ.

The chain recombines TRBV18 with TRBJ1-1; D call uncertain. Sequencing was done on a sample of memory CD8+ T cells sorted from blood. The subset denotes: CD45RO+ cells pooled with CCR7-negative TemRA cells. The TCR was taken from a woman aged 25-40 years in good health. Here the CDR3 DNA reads TGTGCCAGCTCACGACCGAACACTGAAGCTTTCTTT. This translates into CASSRPNTEAFF.